This T cell receptor beta chain was observed in a study of cytomegalovirus exposure and HLA in healthy donors (dated 2017 in TCRdb). For the wider study: According to a later analysis, one platform produced both the approximately 110 validation repertoires and the 720 or so repertoires of the first cohort. The study combined high-throughput TCR immunosequencing, statistical association of individual TCRs with disease status, and machine learning to predict cytomegalovirus infection status. Besides the first cohort of around 700 subjects, a separate validation cohort made up of some 110 different subjects was used. The aim of the study was to test whether cataloging public T cell receptors could identify signatures of past pathogen exposure.

Library creation used the immunoSEQ multiplex PCR assay. Turning to the authors' computational methods: A statistical classification framework was built to diagnose cytomegalovirus status from the catalog of TCR beta chain sequences. TCRdb mirrors the immuneACCESS table, restricted to in-frame sequences. Some clones are absent from its copies; in checked studies, under half trace to an unresolved V gene, and the reason for the others is unknown. The V and J calls and the clone size are those of that table, but D and trimming were determined from the DNA. The sample contains 250,000 or so clones, about 90% of them found a single time. The ten largest clonotypes hold approximately 12% of the sample. CDR1 and CDR2 are drawn from the germline V gene: SQVTM, ANQGSEA. Including cysteine and phenylalanine, the CDR3 has 15 amino acids. Here the CDR3 DNA is all that survives: 45 bases in frame from base 1. For this chain, trimming is 1 base at the V end and 2 bases at the J end, and the number of junction bases without a gene match is 6.

Donors formed part of the validation cohort, which comprised 120 subjects and was distinct from the first cohort of over 500 subjects. Notes on this clone: The antigen it recognizes is unknown. One base away there is no much larger clone; base qualities are not given.

Broad study findings and their caveats: According to the authors, the approach could potentially be generalized to other disease states and immunological phenotypes. Most TCR sequences were observed very rarely across donors, whereas some public TCRs were present in many individuals. A total of 150 to 200 TCR beta chains were listed by the study as associated with cytomegalovirus. A later analysis lacked HLA typing for the validation cohort, so it scored co-occurrence in that cohort across all 120 or so repertoires. The classifier was reported to diagnose cytomegalovirus status with high specificity and sensitivity in both the original and validation cohorts. In vitro tests confirmed that three of the cytomegalovirus-associated TCR beta chains recognize cytomegalovirus antigens. A later analysis found that TCRs clustered in the first cohort also tended to co-occur in the 100 to 150 validation repertoires, with 94% of cluster scores above 0.

The chain couples TRBV29-1 to TRBJ2-7; 9 of the junction bases match TRBD1. This TCR was sampled from a young man in good health and CMV-seropositive. Sequencing used PBMCs. The encoded CDR3 is CSVEGDRETPYEQYF. The sequence in DNA is TGCAGCGTTGAAGGGGACAGGGAGACTCCCTACGAGCAGTACTTC.